These T cell receptor beta chains were read from a single sample in a study of blood T cell repertoires in COVID-19. The method was immunoSEQ multiplex PCR; TCRdb's version includes in-frame clones alone and lacks a portion of them. Seen here are approximately 63,000 clones, around 90% observed once, and the top ten hold less than 20%. The sequenced sample was peripheral blood. The receptors derive from a woman of 80 years or more with active COVID-19. Both conserved end residues are part of each CDR3. D genes are given only for firm matches. Clone size, where shown, is once, few, many, or a class for clones that have expanded.

d_call j_call clone_size v_call cdr3_aa cdr3_nt
TRBD2 TRBJ2-1 - TRBV5-4 CASSLTSGSYNEQFF TGTGCCAGCAGCCTGACTAGCGGGTCCTACAATGAGCAGTTCTTC
- TRBJ2-2 - TRBV9 CASSPQGNTGELFF TGTGCCAGCAGCCCCCAGGGGAACACCGGGGAGCTGTTTTTT
TRBD1 TRBJ2-1 - TRBV5-1 CASSLQGGSYNEQFF TGCGCCAGCAGCTTACAGGGGGGATCCTACAATGAGCAGTTCTTC
TRBD1 TRBJ1-2 - TRBV2 CASRRQGASFGYTF TGTGCCAGCAGAAGACAGGGGGCGTCTTTTGGCTACACCTTC
- TRBJ1-1 - TRBV6-5 CASSRGGTEAFF TGTGCCAGCAGTCGGGGAGGCACTGAAGCTTTCTTT
TRBD1 TRBJ1-1 few TRBV5-4 CASSLGGAGGLTEAFF TGTGCCAGCAGCTTGGGGGGAGCAGGGGGGCTCACTGAAGCTTTCTTT
TRBD1 TRBJ2-4 - TRBV4-1 CASSKGPGQIKNIQYF TGCGCCAGCAGCAAGGGCCCGGGACAGATCAAAAACATTCAGTACTTC
TRBD2 TRBJ2-5 - TRBV19 CASSIGGLQETQYF TGTGCCAGTAGTATCGGGGGGTTGCAAGAGACCCAGTACTTC
- TRBJ1-2 - TRBV5-1 CASSGSQGLWGYTF TGCGCCAGCAGCGGGTCACAGGGTTTGTGGGGCTACACCTTC
- TRBJ2-7 - TRBV7-6 CASSLQGNHEQYF TGTGCCAGCAGCCTTCAGGGGAACCACGAGCAGTACTTC
TRBD1 TRBJ1-1 - TRBV30 CAWSRQGGTEAFF TGTGCCTGGAGTAGACAGGGCGGCACTGAAGCTTTCTTT
TRBD2 TRBJ2-7 - TRBV28 CASSSRGLADYEQYF TGTGCCAGCAGTTCCCGTGGACTAGCGGACTACGAGCAGTACTTC
TRBD1 TRBJ1-5 - TRBV10-1 CASSARDRGLVSNQPQHF TGCGCCAGCAGTGCCCGAGACAGGGGGCTGGTTAGCAATCAGCCCCAGCATTTT